These 16 T cell receptor beta chains came from one sample sequenced in a study of T cells after yellow fever vaccination. Each CDR3 protein is one row after TCRdb ran MiXCR on the 5' RACE reads. The top ten clones hold about 18% of a sample with some 600,000 distinct CDR3 sequences, roughly 17% of them seen once. This sample comprised PBMCs, obtained about 5 days after the first yellow fever vaccination. These receptors all stem from a man aged 18 to 30 who received the YFV17D yellow fever vaccine.

This clonotype has ten or more counts. The rearrangement links TRBV7-6 to TRBJ2-3; 8 bases are a match to TRBD2. CDR1 SGHVS and CDR2 FNYEAQ come from the germline V gene. This CDR3 has 18 amino acids. The junction had 12 bases not matched to a gene; V was cut back by 1 base and J by 3 bases. The CDR3: CASSLGAFGSGGTDTQYF. For the CDR3, the DNA is TGTGCCAGCAGCTTAGGGGCCTTTGGCAGCGGGGGTACAGATACGCAGTATTTT.

The chain links TRBV5-8 to TRBJ2-1, with 11 nucleotides matching TRBD2. Unmatched junction bases numbered 4, after V lost 5 bases and J lost 3 bases. The CDR3 runs 15 residues. Germline V CDR1 and CDR2: SGHTS, YDEGEE. In nucleotides, the CDR3 is TGTGCCAGCAGTTACGGACTAGCGGGCTACAATGAGCAGTTCTTC. Residues: CASSYGLAGYNEQFF.

This chain uses TRBV12-3 or TRBV12-4 with TRBJ2-5, with 8 positions matching TRBD1. The CDR3 has 17 residues. V shed 0 bases, J shed 5 bases, and the junction held 11 bases outside the gene matches. The CDR3 reads CASSLARTQGAGETQYF. The CDR3 DNA reads TGTGCCAGCAGTTTAGCCCGCACGCAGGGGGCTGGTGAGACCCAGTACTTC.

V and J are TRBV7-9 and TRBJ2-1, with 7 bases matching TRBD1. CDR1 is SEHNR, CDR2 FQNEAQ, per germline (reference sequence). V trimming: 5 bases; J trimming: 7 bases; junction bases outside the gene matches: 14. The CDR3 length is 16 residues. CDR3 amino acids: CASSTLRQGLYNEQFF. CDR3 nucleotide sequence: TGTGCCAGCAGCACGCTCCGACAGGGTTTGTATAATGAGCAGTTCTTC. Based on the CDR3 plus reference TRBV7-9 and TRBJ2-1, the full variable domain is DTGVSQNPRHKITKRGQNVTFRCDPISEHNRLYWYRQTLGQGPEFLTYFQNEAQLEKSRLLSDRFSAERPKGSFSTLEIQRTEQGDSAMYLCASSTLRQGLYNEQFFGPGTRLTVL.

In the case of this clonotype: A read error may be the cause here, since a much bigger clone is one base away. This chain connects TRBV7-9 to TRBJ1-1; D not resolved. CDR1 and CDR2 from the germline V gene are SEHNR and FQNEAQ (reference sequence). V lost 5 bases, J lost 0 bases, and 7 bases lay in between. CDR3 length equals 13 residues. CDR3 protein: CASSITVNTEAFF. DNA for the CDR3: TGTGCCAGCAGCATCACAGTGAACACTGAAGCTTTCTTT.

This clonotype was counted between two and nine times. The rearrangement links TRBV5-1 to TRBJ2-1; 9 nucleotides line up with TRBD1. Trimming at V came to 0 bases and at J to 6 bases, leaving 7 bases not matched to a gene. The CDR3 runs to 16 residues. Germline CDR1 is SGHRS and CDR2 is YFSETQ. For the CDR3, the DNA is TGCGCCAGCAGCTTGGTGTCAGGGACAGGGTCCAATGAGCAGTTCTTC. This translates into CASSLVSGTGSNEQFF.

The table lists this clonotype with a few counts. The V and J genes are TRBV5-6 and TRBJ1-4, with 9 bases that match TRBD1. The CDR3 runs to 15 residues. The germline V gene encodes CDR1 SGHDT and CDR2 YYEEEE. Germline trimming cut 6 bases from V and 0 bases from J; bases unmatched to any gene: 3. The DNA of the CDR3 is TGTGCCAGCAACAGGGGGCCCGCAACTAATGAAAAACTGTTTTTT. Its protein is CASNRGPATNEKLFF.

The table lists this clonotype with a count of one. This chain joins TRBV11-1 and TRBJ2-2; D uncertain. The germline gives CDR1 SGHAT, CDR2 FQDESV (reference sequence). CDR3 length: 14 residues. Deletions cut 7 bases from V and 0 bases from J, with 9 bases between. For the CDR3, the DNA is TGTGCCAGCAAAAGGGATCCGAACACCGGGGAGCTGTTTTTT. This sequence encodes CASKRDPNTGELFF. The whole variable domain, filled in from reference TRBV11-1 and TRBJ2-2, reads EAEVAQSPRYKITEKSQAVAFWCDPISGHATLYWYRQILGQGPELLVQFQDESVVDDSQLPKDRFSAERLKGVDSTLKIQPAELGDSAMYLCASKRDPNTGELFFGEGSRLTVL.

This chain joins TRBV28 and TRBJ1-5; the D gene is possibly TRBD1 (6 bases). CDR3 size: 16 residues. The V end lost 5 bases, the J end lost 2 bases, and 16 bases lay between the germline ends. CDR1 and CDR2 from the germline V gene are MDHEN and SYDVKM. CDR3 sequence reads: CASSPNSGVGNQPQHF. In DNA, the CDR3 is TGTGCCAGCAGTCCTAACTCAGGGGTCGGCAATCAGCCCCAGCATTTT. The variable domain in full, with the rest retrieved from reference TRBV28 and TRBJ1-5, is DVKVTQSSRYLVKRTGEKVFLECVQDMDHENMFWYRQDPGLGLRLIYFSYDVKMKEKGDIPEGYSVSREKKERFSLILESASTNQTSMYLCASSPNSGVGNQPQHFGDGTRLSIL.

This clonotype was seen once. The chain recombines TRBV20-1 with TRBJ2-2, with a tentative D call TRBD1 (6 bases). There are 14 residues in the CDR3. Germline CDR1 and CDR2: DFQATT and SNEGSKA (reference sequence). Trimming cost V 3 bases and J 1 base, with 9 bases left between them. The CDR3 nucleotides read TGCAGTGCTAGGAAACAGGGGAACACCGGGGAGCTGTTTTTT. Translated, it gives CSARKQGNTGELFF.

The chain joins TRBV13 to TRBJ2-3; no clear D. V lost 5 bases to trimming and J lost 2 bases, with 14 bases between them. The length of the CDR3 is 15 residues. Germline V gene lookup returns CDR1 PRHDT and CDR2 FYEKMQ (reference sequence). This CDR3 is CASSLSQVITDTQYF. CDR3 DNA sequence: TGTGCCAGCAGCCTTAGTCAGGTCATCACAGATACGCAGTATTTT.

The chain links TRBV10-2 to TRBJ2-7; D gene unclear. Between the trimmed V and J ends, which lost 0 bases and 5 bases, there was a span of 14 bases. This CDR3 region has 15 residues. Germline V gene sequence: CDR1 WSHSY, CDR2 SAAADI. CDR3 nucleotide sequence: TGCGCCAGCAGTGAGTCTAATTCGCTGGCGGACGAGCAGTACGTC. Its protein is CASSESNSLADEQYV.

This clonotype was found a few times. The chain has TRBV7-9 and TRBJ2-7; D is possibly TRBD2 (5 bases). Germline CDR1 SEHNR, CDR2 FQNEAQ (reference sequence). V lost 4 bases and J 9 bases, leaving 13 bases between the germline ends. This CDR3 is 12 amino acids long. CDR3 amino acids: CASSWETQMQYF. DNA of the CDR3: TGTGCCAGCAGCTGGGAGACACAAATGCAGTACTTC.

This sequence joins TRBV5-6 and TRBJ2-7; D gene uncertain. Germline CDR1 SGHDT, CDR2 YYEEEE. The length of the CDR3 is 14 residues. Between the trimmed V and J ends, which lost 4 bases and 1 base, there was a span of 12 bases. The CDR3 nucleotides read TGTGCCAGCAGCGCAGGCGTCAGTTCCTACGAGCAGTACGTC. Protein: CASSAGVSSYEQYV.

The chain joins TRBV12-3 or TRBV12-4 to TRBJ1-5, with 9 bases matching TRBD1. Losses at the gene ends were 7 bases for V and 2 bases for J; bases not matched to a gene: 9. This CDR3 has 16 amino acids. The CDR3 loop is CASKFEGQGCNQPQHF. The CDR3 DNA reads TGTGCCAGCAAGTTTGAGGGACAGGGATGCAATCAGCCCCAGCATTTT.

This clonotype was found a few times. This chain joins TRBV6-2 or TRBV6-3 and TRBJ1-5, with D hard to call. Trimming stripped 2 bases from V and 6 bases from J, with 8 bases between. The CDR3 is 13 residues long. Germline V CDR1 and CDR2: MNHEY, SVGEGT. CDR3 amino acids: CASSYGEFQPQHF. The CDR3 DNA sequence: TGTGCCAGCAGTTACGGGGAATTTCAGCCCCAGCATTTT.